Listed below are T cell receptor beta chains from one sample, sequenced in a study of T-cell reconstitution after alpha-beta-depleted transplantation in children. Each CDR3 protein gets one entry after TCRdb re-called the PCR reads with MiXCR. The table includes some 300,000 distinct CDR3 sequences, roughly 7.8% detected once. The source was peripheral blood, collected 360 days after TCRalphabeta/CD19-depleted stem cell transplant. The receptor set was obtained from a female patient between 2 and 15 years old who had a stem cell transplant for Fanconi anemia, so the T cells may come from the graft donor. The CDR3 runs from the conserved cysteine through the conserved F or W. The D gene is left open where the match is weak. The size entry is marked missing in some rows and otherwise reads once, few, many or a size class.

j_gene	v_gene	abundance	d_gene	CDR3nt	CDR3aa
TRBJ2-3	TRBV3-1	few	NA	TGTGCCAGCAGCCAAGAGGGGGTCACAGATACGCAGTATTTT	CASSQEGVTDTQYF
TRBJ1-1	TRBV4-3	NA	NA	TGCGCCAGCAGCCAAGATATTGTAGCCTACACTGAAGCTTTCTTT	CASSQDIVAYTEAFF
TRBJ2-3	TRBV18	few	NA	TGTGCCAGCTCACCACGGCAGGCTTACACAGATACGCAGTATTTT	CASSPRQAYTDTQYF
TRBJ2-2	TRBV20-1	many	TRBD1	TGCAGTGCTAGAGATGGGGGACAGGCAAGTGGCGGGGAGCTGTTTTTT	CSARDGGQASGGELFF
TRBJ2-5	TRBV7-8	many	NA	TGTGCCAGCAGCTTAGCGCCCGGGCCTTTGGAGACCCAGTACTTC	CASSLAPGPLETQYF
TRBJ2-5	TRBV12-3/TRBV12-4	many	TRBD1	TGTGCCAGCAGTCCCCTAACAGGGGGAGAGACCCAGTACTTC	CASSPLTGGETQYF
TRBJ2-7	TRBV6-1	few	TRBD2	TGTGCCAGCACCCGACTAGCGGGCTCCTACGAGCAGTACTTC	CASTRLAGSYEQYF
TRBJ2-2	TRBV12-3/TRBV12-4	many	NA	TGTGCCAGCACCACATTAAGGGGGAGAGGGAACACCGGGGAGCTGTTTTTT	CASTTLRGRGNTGELFF
TRBJ1-5	TRBV7-8	few	NA	TGTGCCAGCAGCAATCAGGGGCGACAGCCCCAGCATTTT	CASSNQGRQPQHF
TRBJ2-1	TRBV11-2	few	TRBD1	TGTGCCAGCAGGAAGACAGGGGTGCACAATGAGCAGTTCTTC	CASRKTGVHNEQFF
TRBJ2-7	TRBV3-1	many	NA	TGTGCCAGCAGCCAAGTTCGGAGCTACGAGCAGTACTTC	CASSQVRSYEQYF
TRBJ1-5	TRBV27	NA	NA	TGTGCCAGCAGTGAAAACAGCTGGAGCAATCAGCCCCAGCATTTT	CASSENSWSNQPQHF
TRBJ2-5	TRBV7-9	few	NA	TGTGCCAGCAGATTGAAAAACCAAGAGACCCAGTACTTC	CASRLKNQETQYF
TRBJ1-1	TRBV29-1	many	TRBD1	TGCAGCGTTCGTCACAGGGGGCTATGGACTGAAGCTTTCTTT	CSVRHRGLWTEAFF
TRBJ1-4	TRBV4-2	many	NA	TGTGCCAGCAGCCTCTTGGTGGGTGGTGAAGAAAAACGGTTGTTT	CASSLLVGGEEKRLF
TRBJ2-5	TRBV4-2	NA	TRBD1	TGTGCCAGCAGCCGCGGAAGCGGGACAGGGGAAGAGACCCAGTACTTC	CASSRGSGTGEETQYF
TRBJ2-1	TRBV15	NA	NA	TGTGCCACCAGCACAAGCATTCTGGGTGAGCAGTTCTTC	CATSTSILGEQFF
TRBJ1-5	TRBV28	few	TRBD1	TGTGCCAGCAGTTTCAATACAGGGGGTAATCAGCCCCAGCATTTT	CASSFNTGGNQPQHF
TRBJ1-6	TRBV7-3	few	NA	TGTGCCAGCAGCTTAAGAGCAGGAGGCAGCTCACCCCTCCACTTT	CASSLRAGGSSPLHF
TRBJ2-7	TRBV6-1	NA	NA	TGTGCCAGCAGCCGAACAGGGTTCTACGAGCAGTACTTC	CASSRTGFYEQYF
TRBJ2-2	TRBV9	few	NA	TGTGCCAGCAGGCCCCATGGGATGCCGGGGAACACCGGGGAGCTGTTTTTT	CASRPHGMPGNTGELFF
TRBJ2-7	TRBV29-1	many	TRBD1	TGCAGCGTCTGGACAGGGCAGGGTCGGTACTTC	CSVWTGQGRYF
TRBJ1-1	TRBV3-1	few	NA	TGTGCCAGCAGCCAGAGGTTGACAGCGAACACTGAAGCTTTCTTT	CASSQRLTANTEAFF
TRBJ1-1	TRBV7-9	NA	TRBD1	TGTGCCAGCAACTCTGGACAGGGAGGAGCTTTCTTT	CASNSGQGGAFF
TRBJ1-2	TRBV12-3/TRBV12-4	many	NA	TGTGCCAGCAGCTTTTCTGGCTATGGCTACACCTTC	CASSFSGYGYTF
TRBJ1-6	TRBV6-6	NA	NA	TGTGCCAGCAGTCACCCAATAGCCAATAATTCACCCCTCCACTTT	CASSHPIANNSPLHF
TRBJ2-7	TRBV27	NA	NA	TGTGCCAGCAGTTTGGAGGGACCTGGGGGCCCCTACGAGCAGTACTTC	CASSLEGPGGPYEQYF
TRBJ2-7	TRBV9	many	TRBD1	TGTGCCAGCAGCGCCGAGGCCGGGACAGCTCCACGCGAGCAGTACTTC	CASSAEAGTAPREQYF
TRBJ2-7	TRBV11-2	NA	TRBD2	TGTGCCAGCAGCCCCTCCGGGACTAGCTCCTACGAGCAGTACTTC	CASSPSGTSSYEQYF
TRBJ2-5	TRBV5-6	few	NA	TGTGCCAGCAGCTTGGGGGGCGGGGCCGGCCCCCAAGAGACCCAGTACTTC	CASSLGGGAGPQETQYF
TRBJ2-1	TRBV12-3/TRBV12-4	many	TRBD2	TGTGCCAGCAGTTTATCTGGGGGGGGTTACAATGAGCAGTTCTTC	CASSLSGGGYNEQFF
TRBJ1-1	TRBV4-3	many	TRBD1	TGCGCCAGCAGCCAAGATGGGCAGGGGGACACTGAAGCTTTCTTT	CASSQDGQGDTEAFF
TRBJ2-4	TRBV6-6	medium-sized	TRBD1	TGTGCCAGCATTTGGAACCCTTATAATTTGACAGGGGACATTCAGTACTTC	CASIWNPYNLTGDIQYF
TRBJ1-1	TRBV4-3	few	NA	TGCGCCAGCAGCCTAAATCTAGGGGGAATGAACACTGAAGCTTTCTTT	CASSLNLGGMNTEAFF
TRBJ1-1	TRBV5-1	many	NA	TGCGCCAGCAGGACCAGTGGTACCAACACTGAAGCTTTCTTT	CASRTSGTNTEAFF
TRBJ2-2	TRBV9	many	NA	TGTGCCAGCAGCACCCCACCGAACACCGGGGAGCTGTTTTTT	CASSTPPNTGELFF
TRBJ2-7	TRBV7-8	few	TRBD2	TGTGCCAGCAGCTCACGTCAACCTACTAGCGGGGGGGCAAGGGAGCAGTACTTC	CASSSRQPTSGGAREQYF
TRBJ1-1	TRBV5-1	many	NA	TGCGCCAGCAGCTTGGCGATTCGAAACACTGAAGCTTTCTTT	CASSLAIRNTEAFF
TRBJ2-5	TRBV3-1	NA	TRBD2	TGTGCCAGCAGCCAAGCTTGGGGGGGGAAAGAGACCCAGTACTTC	CASSQAWGGKETQYF
TRBJ2-7	TRBV24-1	many	NA	TGTGCCACCAGTGATTTTAGGGACTCCCGCAACGAGCAGTACTTC	CATSDFRDSRNEQYF
TRBJ1-5	TRBV16	few	TRBD1	TGTGCCAGCAGCCAAGGGACAGGGGCTCGTCAGCCCCAGCATTTT	CASSQGTGARQPQHF
TRBJ2-4	TRBV6-1	few	NA	TGTGCCAGCAGCCCTACCCGACTAGCCAAAAACATTCAGTACTTC	CASSPTRLAKNIQYF
TRBJ2-7	TRBV30	few	NA	TGTGCCTGGAGTTCTGACATTCCCTACGAGCAGTACTTC	CAWSSDIPYEQYF
TRBJ2-3	TRBV20-1	few	TRBD1	TGCAGCCCACAGGGGCGCGGCACAGATACGCAGTATTTT	CSPQGRGTDTQYF
TRBJ1-5	TRBV6-5	few	NA	TGTGCCAGCAGTTTCGACTCCGGTACAGGGCCCCAGCATTTT	CASSFDSGTGPQHF
TRBJ2-5	TRBV4-2	many	NA	TGTGCCAGCAGCCAAGATCGCGAGACCCAGTACTTC	CASSQDRETQYF
TRBJ2-7	TRBV27	NA	NA	TGTGCCAGCAGTCCCCTACAGGGATACGAGCAGTACTTC	CASSPLQGYEQYF
TRBJ2-5	TRBV7-9	many	TRBD2	TGTGCCAGCAGCTTTGGACTAGCGGAGACCCAGTACTTC	CASSFGLAETQYF
TRBJ1-2	TRBV3-1	NA	NA	TGTGCCAGCAGCCAAGATCCAGGAAACTATGGCTACACCTTC	CASSQDPGNYGYTF
TRBJ2-2	TRBV18	NA	NA	TGTGCCAGCTCACCACTTCACTCCACCGGGGAGCTGTTTTTT	CASSPLHSTGELFF
TRBJ1-4	TRBV7-9	NA	NA	TGTGCCAGCAGCCCACCCTCGGGGGGCAAAGATGAAAAACTGTTTTTT	CASSPPSGGKDEKLFF
TRBJ2-1	TRBV18	NA	NA	TGTGCCAGCTCACTATGGGTTGACAATGAGCAGTTCTTC	CASSLWVDNEQFF
TRBJ2-1	TRBV7-7	many	NA	TGTGCTAGCAGCTTAGCTGGAGGGGGCCGGAATGAGCAGTTCTTC	CASSLAGGGRNEQFF
TRBJ1-1	TRBV12-3/TRBV12-4	few	TRBD1	TGTGCCAGCAGTTTAGTTGGGGGAGTGGGGACAGGGGTCCTGAACACTGAAGCTTTCTTT	CASSLVGGVGTGVLNTEAFF
TRBJ1-1	TRBV7-9	many	NA	TGTGCCAGCAGCAATTACGAAGCTTTCTTT	CASSNYEAFF